The T cell receptor (beta chain) under discussion was sequenced for a study of cytomegalovirus exposure and HLA in healthy donors. Both 60 Vbeta primers and 13 Jbeta primers went into the PCR. TCRdb keeps only in-frame clones here, not all; method: immunoSEQ multiplex PCR. Of 150,000 to 200,000 clones listed, 80% to 90% are singletons. CDR3 length equals 15 residues. Germline-derived CDR1 and CDR2 are LNHDA and SQIVND (reference sequence). The germline V and J ends were trimmed by 1 base and 0 bases, with 7 bases remaining between them. The TCR originated in a man under 40 in good health and CMV-seropositive. The sample consisted of PBMCs. V gene TRBV19 combines with J gene TRBJ1-3; no firm D call. The CDR3 here is CASSIGPVSGNTIYF. The CDR3 nucleotides are TGTGCCAGTAGTATAGGTCCAGTCTCTGGAAACACCATATATTTT.